This is a list of T cell receptor beta chains from one sample in a study of blood T cell repertoires in COVID-19. The repertoire was sequenced with immunoSEQ multiplex PCR; TCRdb's copy has only in-frame clones and lacks some. The table shows 180,000 or so clones, with about nine tenths occurring only once. The specimen sequenced was peripheral blood. The origin of the receptors is a woman in her forties or fifties with acute or convalescent COVID-19. Each CDR3 is given with its conserved first and last residue. The order of the fields is J gene, D gene, clone size, V gene, CDR3 protein, CDR3 DNA. The D gene is left open where the match is weak. Size is stated for part of the rows, as once, few or many counts, or as a class when the clone is expanded.

J: TRBJ1-2; D: TRBD1; size: NA; V: TRBV5-1; CDR3: CASSYRQGPNYGYTF; DNA: TGCGCCAGCAGCTACCGACAGGGACCTAACTATGGCTACACCTTC
J: TRBJ1-1; D: NA; size: NA; V: TRBV19; CDR3: CASSIRRRTPRAEAFF; DNA: TGTGCCAGTAGTATCCGGCGCAGGACCCCGAGGGCTGAAGCTTTCTTT
J: TRBJ2-5; D: NA; size: once; V: TRBV5-1; CDR3: CASSLGRGQETQYF; DNA: TGCGCCAGCAGCTTGGGCAGGGGCCAAGAGACCCAGTACTTC
J: TRBJ2-1; D: TRBD1; size: NA; V: TRBV19; CDR3: CASQGAFTGYNEQFF; DNA: TGTGCCAGTCAGGGGGCTTTTACCGGATACAATGAGCAGTTCTTC
J: TRBJ2-7; D: TRBD2; size: NA; V: TRBV30; CDR3: CAWEARGAFEQYF; DNA: TGTGCCTGGGAGGCGCGGGGGGCCTTTGAGCAGTACTTC
J: TRBJ2-5; D: NA; size: NA; V: TRBV9; CDR3: CASSVDPGQETQYF; DNA: TGTGCCAGCAGCGTAGACCCAGGGCAAGAGACCCAGTACTTC
J: TRBJ2-3; D: TRBD2; size: NA; V: TRBV10-3; CDR3: CAISETSGRGDTQYF; DNA: TGTGCCATCAGTGAGACTAGCGGGAGGGGGGATACGCAGTATTTT
J: TRBJ2-5; D: TRBD1; size: NA; V: TRBV7-7; CDR3: CASSLTGAWGETQYF; DNA: TGTGCCAGCAGCTTGACAGGGGCATGGGGGGAGACCCAGTACTTC
J: TRBJ2-3; D: TRBD2; size: NA; V: TRBV7-2; CDR3: CASSFSRGRVTDTQYF; DNA: TGTGCCAGCAGCTTTTCACGCGGGAGGGTTACAGATACGCAGTATTTT
J: TRBJ1-6; D: TRBD1; size: NA; V: TRBV19; CDR3: CASSGQGGHSPLHF; DNA: TGTGCCAGTAGTGGACAGGGAGGGCATTCACCCCTCCACTTT
J: TRBJ1-2; D: TRBD1; size: once; V: TRBV6-2/TRBV6-3; CDR3: CASSYPQGNGYTF; DNA: TGTGCCAGCAGTTATCCACAGGGGAATGGCTACACCTTC
J: TRBJ2-1; D: TRBD1; size: NA; V: TRBV27; CDR3: CASSSYRGYNEQFF; DNA: TGTGCCAGCAGTAGTTACAGGGGCTACAATGAGCAGTTCTTC
J: TRBJ2-1; D: TRBD2; size: NA; V: TRBV6-6; CDR3: CASSRMTSGNYNEQFF; DNA: TGTGCCAGCAGTCGAATGACTAGCGGGAACTACAATGAGCAGTTCTTC
J: TRBJ1-4; D: TRBD1; size: NA; V: TRBV4-1; CDR3: CASSDKGQGNEKLFF; DNA: TGCGCCAGCAGCGATAAGGGACAGGGGAATGAAAAACTGTTTTTT
J: TRBJ1-1; D: NA; size: once; V: TRBV27; CDR3: CASSPGRRGLLFSTEAFF; DNA: TGTGCCAGCAGTCCAGGACGCAGGGGCCTCCTCTTCAGCACTGAAGCTTTCTTT
J: TRBJ2-1; D: TRBD2; size: NA; V: TRBV10-3; CDR3: CAIRPNPSGDYNEQFF; DNA: TGTGCCATCAGGCCTAACCCTAGCGGAGACTACAATGAGCAGTTCTTC
J: TRBJ2-3; D: TRBD2; size: once; V: TRBV9; CDR3: CASSGLAGVSTDTQYF; DNA: TGTGCCAGCAGCGGCCTAGCGGGGGTAAGCACAGATACGCAGTATTTT
J: TRBJ1-2; D: NA; size: few; V: TRBV4-2; CDR3: CASSQVPGENYGYTF; DNA: TGTGCCAGCAGCCAAGTACCAGGGGAAAACTATGGCTACACCTTC
J: TRBJ1-2; D: TRBD1; size: few; V: TRBV20-1; CDR3: CSASISPLGQGGYGYTF; DNA: TGCAGTGCTAGTATTTCGCCCTTGGGGCAGGGGGGCTATGGCTACACCTTC
J: TRBJ2-2; D: NA; size: NA; V: TRBV13; CDR3: CASSLRQGLGTGELFF; DNA: TGTGCCAGCAGCCTGAGACAGGGACTAGGCACCGGGGAGCTGTTTTTT
J: TRBJ2-2; D: TRBD2; size: NA; V: TRBV13; CDR3: CASSLQREGPGELFF; DNA: TGTGCCAGCAGCTTACAGCGGGAGGGGCCCGGGGAGCTGTTTTTT
J: TRBJ1-2; D: NA; size: NA; V: TRBV7-9; CDR3: CASAQEGFYTF; DNA: TGTGCCAGCGCTCAGGAGGGGTTTTACACCTTC
J: TRBJ1-1; D: NA; size: few; V: TRBV11-2; CDR3: CASSLEVTGGAEAFF; DNA: TGTGCCAGCAGCTTAGAAGTTACTGGGGGGGCTGAAGCTTTCTTT
J: TRBJ2-7; D: NA; size: NA; V: TRBV7-9; CDR3: CASSFSGGVGEQYF; DNA: TGTGCCAGCAGCTTTAGCGGCGGGGTAGGAGAGCAGTACTTC
J: TRBJ2-1; D: TRBD2; size: NA; V: TRBV5-1; CDR3: CASSLGSSGGYNEQFF; DNA: TGCGCCAGCAGCTTGGGTAGTAGCGGGGGATACAATGAGCAGTTCTTC
J: TRBJ1-4; D: TRBD1; size: NA; V: TRBV27; CDR3: CASSQLGTDEKLFF; DNA: TGTGCCAGCAGCCAACTCGGGACAGATGAAAAACTGTTTTTT
J: TRBJ1-4; D: NA; size: once; V: TRBV3-1/TRBV3-2; CDR3: CASSQDLGQGGEKLFF; DNA: TGTGCCAGCAGCCAAGATCTAGGTCAGGGAGGTGAAAAACTGTTTTTT
J: TRBJ2-1; D: TRBD2; size: NA; V: TRBV5-6; CDR3: CASSLGGLAGIYNEQFF; DNA: TGTGCCAGCAGCTTGGGGGGACTAGCGGGGATCTACAATGAGCAGTTCTTC
J: TRBJ1-1; D: TRBD1; size: NA; V: TRBV19; CDR3: CASSPLAGGHTEAFF; DNA: TGTGCCAGTTCCCCTTTGGCAGGGGGACATACTGAAGCTTTCTTT
J: TRBJ1-5; D: TRBD1; size: NA; V: TRBV6-6; CDR3: CASSYSTGGQPQHF; DNA: TGTGCCAGCAGTTACTCTACAGGGGGGCAGCCCCAGCATTTT
J: TRBJ2-2; D: TRBD1; size: once; V: TRBV7-2; CDR3: CASSSPRQGRTGELFF; DNA: TGTGCCAGCAGCTCGCCCCGACAGGGCCGCACCGGGGAGCTGTTTTTT
J: TRBJ1-3; D: NA; size: NA; V: TRBV1; CDR3: CTSSQDRQQSSGNTIYF; DNA: TGCACCAGCAGCCAAGATAGACAGCAGAGTTCTGGAAACACCATATATTTT
J: TRBJ2-5; D: NA; size: NA; V: TRBV7-2; CDR3: CASSLVSGLETQYF; DNA: TGTGCCAGCAGCTTAGTGTCAGGGCTGGAGACCCAGTACTTC
J: TRBJ1-4; D: NA; size: NA; V: TRBV29-1; CDR3: CSVASLATNEKLFF; DNA: TGCAGCGTAGCTTCCTTGGCAACTAATGAAAAACTGTTTTTT
J: TRBJ1-5; D: NA; size: NA; V: TRBV19; CDR3: CASSIEGGLSNQPQHF; DNA: TGTGCCAGTAGTATTGAGGGCGGCCTTAGCAATCAGCCCCAGCATTTT
J: TRBJ2-3; D: TRBD2; size: NA; V: TRBV24-1; CDR3: CAAGTSGDFSTDTQYF; DNA: TGTGCCGCGGGGACTAGCGGGGATTTTAGCACAGATACGCAGTATTTT
J: TRBJ1-1; D: NA; size: few; V: TRBV4-3; CDR3: CASSRAGKNTEAFF; DNA: TGCGCCAGCAGCCGTGCAGGGAAGAACACTGAAGCTTTCTTT
J: TRBJ1-2; D: NA; size: few; V: TRBV6-5; CDR3: CASSSGTRYYGYTF; DNA: TGTGCCAGCAGTTCCGGGACACGCTACTATGGCTACACCTTC